Included here is one T cell receptor (beta chain) sequence, with context. Its antigen is as yet unknown. Assay: immunoSEQ multiplex PCR; the TCRdb copy retains only in-frame clones and omits some. This table holds approximately 30,000 clones, about 80% found once. This specimen belongs to a study of CD4 T cells in relation to SARS-CoV-2 and coronaviruses. Study-level information: The negative reference was HIV-1 Nef peptide pool or peptide-free culture. Whole-study findings and limits: No crossreactivity against non-spike viral proteins was tested here.

The CDR3 is 12 amino acids. V shed 10 bases, J shed 5 bases, and the junction held 7 bases outside the gene matches. The germline V gene encodes CDR1 SGHAT and CDR2 FQDESV (reference sequence). CD4+ T cells from unexposed donors were obtained before the COVID-19 pandemic (2011-2018). Isolation of CD4+ T cells took place after less than 13 days in culture. Testing used SARS-CoV-2 S/N and four cold-coronavirus spikes on unexposed-donor CD4+ T cells, cells permitting. Source material: CD4+ T cells from PBMCs, cultured in vitro. This receptor was obtained from a human donor in good health. This chain links TRBV11-1 with TRBJ2-5, with 7 bases lining up with TRBD2. The DNA of the CDR3 is TGTGCCAAGCCTTCCGGGAGGGAGACCCAGTACTTC. Translating gives CAKPSGRETQYF.